Presented here are 28 T cell receptor beta chains from one specimen sequenced in a study of shared clonotypes between healthy human individuals. Using immunoSEQ multiplex PCR, the repertoire was profiled, and TCRdb retains in-frame clones only, with some absent. The top ten hold roughly 0.15% of the sample, which has about 2,500,000 clones, roughly 92% seen once. Sample: naive CD4+ T cells sorted from blood. The subset: CD45RA+ positively selected. These receptors all stem from a man aged 18-30 years in good health.

V gene TRBV7-2 combines with J gene TRBJ2-3; 8 positions match TRBD2. Per the germline V gene, CDR1 is SGHTA and CDR2 is FQGNSA. V was pared by 1 base and J by 3 bases, with 6 bases of the junction left unmatched. This CDR3 spans 16 amino acids. In nucleotides, the CDR3 is TGTGCCAGCAGCTTAGTTAGTGGACTAGCAACAGATACGCAGTATTTT. Translated, it gives CASSLVSGLATDTQYF.

V usage is TRBV6-5 and J usage is TRBJ1-1, with 7 positions matching TRBD1. Germline assignment: CDR1 MNHEY and CDR2 SVGAGI. The ends lost 0 bases at V and 5 bases at J; junction bases unmatched: 6. This CDR3 region has 15 residues. The CDR3 nucleotides read TGTGCCAGCAGTTACTCACGACAGGGATTGACTGAAGCTTTCTTT. This encodes CASSYSRQGLTEAFF.

This chain joins TRBV19 and TRBJ2-2; D unclear. Germline assignment: CDR1 LNHDA and CDR2 SQIVND (reference sequence). The ends were cut back, 7 bases at V and 3 bases at J, with 12 bases in the middle. The CDR3 consists of 14 residues. In nucleotides, the CDR3 is TGTGCCAGTACCCTGGTTGGGCACACCGGGGAGCTGTTTTTT. Translation: CASTLVGHTGELFF.

The J gene is TRBJ1-6, the V gene TRBV28; 10 positions match TRBD1. Germline V lookup: CDR1 MDHEN, CDR2 SYDVKM. V lost 7 bases and J lost 7; bases outside the gene matches: 7. This CDR3 has 15 residues. The CDR3 DNA sequence: TGTGCCAGCACTCCGGGACAGGGGCTGAATTCACCCCTCCACTTT. This encodes CASTPGQGLNSPLHF.

V gene TRBV19 combines with J gene TRBJ1-4; no clear D. The CDR3 runs to 14 residues. V was trimmed by 4 bases and J by 3 bases, leaving 9 bases between them. Germline V CDR1 and CDR2: LNHDA, SQIVND (reference sequence). The CDR3 is CASSTGLANEKLFF. The CDR3 nucleotides are TGTGCCAGTAGTACGGGTTTGGCTAATGAAAAACTGTTTTTT.

The chain is built from TRBV2 and TRBJ1-6; a possible D gene is TRBD1 (6 bases). Trimming shortened V by 8 bases and J by 7 bases, and 9 bases separated the two germline ends. The CDR3 length is 12 residues. Germline V lookup: CDR1 SNHLY, CDR2 FYNNEI. CDR3 region: CASRDTNSPLHF. CDR3 DNA: TGTGCCAGCCGGGACACCAATTCACCCCTCCACTTT.

V gene TRBV5-1 combines with J gene TRBJ2-3; 13 nucleotides line up with TRBD2. Germline V gene sequence: CDR1 SGHRS, CDR2 YFSETQ. The length of the CDR3 is 17 residues. Unmatched junction bases numbered 6, after V lost 5 bases and J lost 0 bases. CDR3 nucleotides: TGCGCCAGCAGTTGGACTAGCGGGAGATTGAGCACAGATACGCAGTATTTT. This gives the protein CASSWTSGRLSTDTQYF. Combining the CDR3 with reference TRBV5-1 and TRBJ2-3 gives the whole variable domain KAGVTQTPRYLIKTRGQQVTLSCSPISGHRSVSWYQQTPGQGLQFLFEYFSETQRNKGNFPGRFSGRQFSNSRSEMNVSTLELGDSALYLCASSWTSGRLSTDTQYFGPGTRLTVL.

The chain joins TRBV6-5 to TRBJ1-6, with TRBD1 identical over 7 bases. CDR3 length: 15 amino acids. The V and J ends lost 2 bases and 6 bases, in that order; junction bases with no gene match: 4. Germline V lookup: CDR1 MNHEY, CDR2 SVGAGI. The CDR3 loop is CASSYLRQGNSPLHF. The CDR3 DNA is TGTGCCAGCAGTTACCTGCGACAGGGTAATTCACCCCTCCACTTT.

This CDR3 reads CASSVQLAGGQETQYF. The CDR3 nucleotides are TGTGCCAGCAGCGTACAACTAGCGGGAGGCCAAGAGACCCAGTACTTC. The chain links TRBV9 to TRBJ2-5, with 12 nucleotides matching TRBD2. The ends lost 1 base at V and 1 base at J; junction bases unmatched: 2. The CDR3 loop spans 16 amino acids. CDR1 SGDLS and CDR2 YYNGEE come from the germline V gene.

J is TRBJ1-2 and V is TRBV7-9; D is perhaps TRBD1 (5 bases). Trimming removed 0 bases from V and 5 bases from J, with 10 bases in between. Germline V gene sequence: CDR1 SEHNR, CDR2 FQNEAQ (reference sequence). The CDR3 is made up of 14 amino acids. The CDR3 nucleotides are TGTGCCAGCAGCTTAGCCGCGACAGAATATGGCTACACCTTC. Protein product: CASSLAATEYGYTF. Complete variable domain (other parts from reference TRBV7-9 and TRBJ1-2): DTGVSQNPRHKITKRGQNVTFRCDPISEHNRLYWYRQTLGQGPEFLTYFQNEAQLEKSRLLSDRFSAERPKGSFSTLEIQRTEQGDSAMYLCASSLAATEYGYTFGSGTRLTVV.

The sample holds one count of this clone. The chain uses TRBV30 and TRBJ1-3, with TRBD1 as a possible D gene (6 bases). CDR3 length: 16 residues. The germline V gene has CDR1 GTSNPN and CDR2 SVGIG (reference sequence). Trimming took 2 bases from V and 0 from J, leaving 14 bases between them. CDR3 residues: CAWSLGGASSGNTIYF. CDR3 sequence (DNA): TGTGCCTGGAGTCTCGGGGGCGCAAGCTCTGGAAACACCATATATTTT.

This chain links TRBV7-9 with TRBJ1-4; perhaps TRBD1 as D (6 bases). CDR1 and CDR2 from the germline V gene are SEHNR and FQNEAQ (reference sequence). Trimming removed 8 bases from V and 8 bases from J, with 15 bases in between. The CDR3 consists of 13 residues. The CDR3 reads CASEPQGWEKLFF. The CDR3 DNA follows: TGTGCCAGCGAACCGCAGGGGTGGGAAAAACTGTTTTTT.

The rearrangement joins TRBV2 to TRBJ1-1; 11 positions match TRBD1. After removal of 4 bases from V and 3 bases from J, the junction contained 7 bases not matched to a gene. The CDR3 has 16 amino acids. In germline, CDR1 is SNHLY, CDR2 FYNNEI. The CDR3: CASSGGQGVRDTEAFF. In DNA, the CDR3 is TGTGCCAGCAGTGGGGGACAGGGGGTGCGGGACACTGAAGCTTTCTTT.

The J gene is TRBJ2-2, the V gene TRBV5-8, with 7 bases identical to TRBD1. Trimming cost V 2 bases and J 3 bases; bases outside gene matches: 7. This CDR3 region has 16 residues. Germline V gene sequence: CDR1 SGHTS, CDR2 YDEGEE. CDR3 nucleotide sequence: TGTGCCAGCAGCTTTGGACCGGGACAGCACACCGGGGAGCTGTTTTTT. It is translated as CASSFGPGQHTGELFF.

The genes are TRBV10-3 and TRBJ1-1, with D maybe TRBD1 (6 bases). From germline, CDR1 is ENHRY and CDR2 SYGVKD. Trimming left V 2 bases short and J 5 bases short, with 18 bases between. The CDR3 consists of 16 residues. This chain's CDR3 is CAISEKVGGMGTEAFF. CDR3 nucleotide sequence: TGTGCCATCAGTGAGAAAGTAGGGGGGATGGGGACTGAAGCTTTCTTT.

This sequence joins TRBV12-5 and TRBJ2-3, with D perhaps TRBD1 or TRBD2 (5 bases each). V was shortened by 5 bases and J by 3 bases, with 12 bases between the two germline ends. Germline V gene data show CDR1 as LGHNT and CDR2 as FRNRAP. The length of the CDR3 is 14 residues. CDR3 nucleotide sequence: TGTGCTAGTGGTCCAACGGGACGGACAGATACGCAGTATTTT. Translated, it gives CASGPTGRTDTQYF.

The chain employs TRBV7-2 and TRBJ1-3; D remains unclear. The germline gives CDR1 SGHTA, CDR2 FQGNSA. CDR3 length: 13 residues. V shed 8 bases and J shed 0 bases, with 8 bases lying between them. CDR3 DNA sequence: TGTGCCAGCGCCGGGGTCTCTGGAAACACCATATATTTT. Translation: CASAGVSGNTIYF.

The V and J genes are TRBV11-2 and TRBJ2-3; TRBD2 matches 7 bases. Germline CDR1 is SGHAT and CDR2 is FQNNGV. The CDR3 extends over 16 amino acids. V dropped 0 bases and J dropped 6; count of bases not matched to a gene: 9. The CDR3 spells CASSLDWMGGRDTQYF. DNA of the CDR3: TGTGCCAGCAGCTTAGATTGGATGGGGGGGAGGGATACGCAGTATTTT. Combining the CDR3 with reference TRBV11-2 and TRBJ2-3 gives the whole variable domain EAGVAQSPRYKIIEKRQSVAFWCNPISGHATLYWYQQILGQGPKLLIQFQNNGVVDDSQLPKDRFSAERLKGVDSTLKIQPAKLEDSAVYLCASSLDWMGGRDTQYFGPGTRLTVL.

V is TRBV5-4 and J is TRBJ2-5; TRBD2 aligns across 10 bases. The CDR3 length is 18 residues. Per the germline V gene, CDR1 is SGHNT and CDR2 is YYREEE (reference sequence). V lost 1 base to trimming and J lost 2 bases; unmatched junction nucleotides: 11. CDR3: CASSLPLAGELGQETQYF. CDR3 DNA sequence: TGTGCCAGCAGCTTGCCCCTAGCGGGAGAGTTGGGGCAAGAGACCCAGTACTTC.

This clone was picked up a small number of times. The chain links TRBV21-1 to TRBJ1-5. TRBV21-1 is deemed a pseudogene. The CDR3 consists of 13 residues. CDR3 DNA: TGTGCCAGCAGCAAATTACTACATCAGCCCCAGCATTTT. Its translation: CASSKLLHQPQHF.

This clone was seen a single time. The chain links TRBV7-6 to TRBJ1-3, with 7 bases fitting TRBD1. The CDR3 sequence is 14 residues long. The germline V gene has CDR1 SGHVS and CDR2 FNYEAQ. Trimming cost V 5 bases and J 7 bases; bases outside gene matches: 8. The CDR3, as DNA: TGTGCCAGCAGCCAACAGGGGAACTCGAACACCATATATTTT. It translates to CASSQQGNSNTIYF.

This chain joins TRBV29-1 and TRBJ1-2; D gene unclear. Per germline, CDR1 SQVTM and CDR2 ANQGSEA. The CDR3 covers 12 residues. Trimming stripped 3 bases from V and 5 bases from J, with 10 bases between. CDR3 amino acids: CSVDVASYGYTF. CDR3 nucleotide sequence: TGCAGCGTTGACGTCGCCTCTTATGGCTACACCTTC.

This clone was counted only a few times. The chain joins TRBV18 to TRBJ1-6, with a tentative D call TRBD1 (5 bases). The V and J ends lost 3 bases and 10 bases respectively, with 22 bases between them. This CDR3 is built from 17 residues. Germline V gene data show CDR1 as KGHSH and CDR2 as LQKENI. DNA of the CDR3: TGTGCCAGCTCACCGAGACCACTGGGGGTAGAGGTCTCACCCCTCCACTTT. It yields the protein CASSPRPLGVEVSPLHF.

The rearrangement links TRBV6-6 to TRBJ2-5, with a weak D call TRBD2 (6 bases). CDR1 and CDR2 (germline): MNHNY, SVGAGI (reference sequence). The V and J ends lost 6 bases and 4 bases respectively, with 18 bases between them. The CDR3 is 15 amino acids. This CDR3 reads CASSPNLGGGETQYF. In DNA form, the CDR3 reads TGTGCCAGCAGCCCCAACCTGGGGGGAGGAGAGACCCAGTACTTC.

As concerns this clone: This sample includes further DNA sequences coding for the same CDR3. The chain recombines TRBV7-9 with TRBJ1-1; D may be TRBD1 (6 bases). There are 14 residues in the CDR3. V gave up 2 bases and J gave up 0 bases, with 7 bases separating them. Germline assignment: CDR1 SEHNR and CDR2 FQNEAQ (reference sequence). The CDR3 bases are TGTGCCAGCAGCTTAACAGGGATGAACACTGAAGCTTTCTTT. Translation gives CASSLTGMNTEAFF.

The V and J genes are TRBV6-1 and TRBJ1-1; 9 bases map to TRBD1. The CDR3 totals 14 residues. Unmatched junction bases numbered 6, after V lost 4 bases and J lost 6 bases. The V gene's germline CDR1 is MNHNS and CDR2 SASEGT. The CDR3 nucleotides are TGTGCCAGCAGTGTCCGGGACAGGGCATCTGAAGCTTTCTTT. Translation: CASSVRDRASEAFF.

J is TRBJ1-2 and V is TRBV10-3; 11 nucleotides agree with TRBD1. The J segment lost 2 bases and the V segment lost 0 bases, leaving 11 bases of the junction unmatched. The CDR3 has 19 residues. Germline-derived CDR1 and CDR2 are ENHRY and SYGVKD. CDR3 residues: CAISESSPGTGGGNYGYTF. DNA for the CDR3: TGTGCCATCAGTGAGTCCAGCCCCGGGACAGGGGGAGGCAACTATGGCTACACCTTC.

The chain combines TRBV12-5 with TRBJ2-3; D may be TRBD1 (6 bases). V was cut by 5 bases and J by 1 base, with 16 bases left in between. The CDR3 has 16 residues. CDR1 and CDR2 from the germline V gene are LGHNT and FRNRAP. The CDR3 DNA is TGTGCTAGTGGTATAACAGGGAAAGAGGGCACAGATACGCAGTATTTT. As protein: CASGITGKEGTDTQYF. The whole variable domain, remainder taken from reference TRBV12-5 and TRBJ2-3, is DARVTQTPRHKVTEMGQEVTMRCQPILGHNTVFWYRQTMMQGLELLAYFRNRAPLDDSGMPKDRFSAEMPDATLATLKIQPSEPRDSAVYFCASGITGKEGTDTQYFGPGTRLTVL.